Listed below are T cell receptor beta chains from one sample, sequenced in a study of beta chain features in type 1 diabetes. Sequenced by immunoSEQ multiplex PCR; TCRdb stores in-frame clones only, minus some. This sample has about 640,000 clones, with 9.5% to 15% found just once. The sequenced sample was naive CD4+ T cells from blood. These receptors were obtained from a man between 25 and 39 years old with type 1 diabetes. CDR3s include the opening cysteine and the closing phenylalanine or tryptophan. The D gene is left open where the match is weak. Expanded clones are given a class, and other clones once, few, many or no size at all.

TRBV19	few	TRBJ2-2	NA	TGTGCCAGTAGTATCCAGGGGAGGACCGGGGAGCTGTTTTTT	CASSIQGRTGELFF
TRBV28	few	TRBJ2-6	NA	TGTGCCAGCGGGCGGAGTACTGGGGCCAACGTCCTGACTTTC	CASGRSTGANVLTF
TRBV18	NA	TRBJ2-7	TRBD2	TGTGCCAGCTCGCCCGGAGCGGGAGCCGACTACGAGCAGTACTTC	CASSPGAGADYEQYF
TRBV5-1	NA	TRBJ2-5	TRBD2	TGCGCCAGCGGAGGCGGGGGTAGGACGGAGACCCAGTACTTC	CASGGGGRTETQYF
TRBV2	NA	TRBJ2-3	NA	TGTGCCAGCAGTGTGGAGGGGCCTAGCACAGATACGCAGTATTTT	CASSVEGPSTDTQYF
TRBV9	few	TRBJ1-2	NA	TGTGCCAGCAGCGTACGTGAGGAGGGCCACTATGGCTACACCTTC	CASSVREEGHYGYTF
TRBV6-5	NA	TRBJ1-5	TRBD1	TGTGCCAGCAGTTACCCTGGACAGGGGGAGCATTTT	CASSYPGQGEHF
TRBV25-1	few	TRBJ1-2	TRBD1	TGTGCCAGCAGTGACAGGACAGGGGTTGGGTCTGGCTACACCTTC	CASSDRTGVGSGYTF
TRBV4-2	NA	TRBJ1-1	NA	TGTGCCAGCATCGACCGTTGGGACCGCGGTACAGGTGAAGCTTTCTTT	CASIDRWDRGTGEAFF
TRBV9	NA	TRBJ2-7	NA	TGTGCCAGCAGCGCCGGGGGCGGTGGGGAGCAGTACTTC	CASSAGGGGEQYF
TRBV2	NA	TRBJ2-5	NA	TGTGCCAGCAAGGGTGAAGAGACCCAGTACTTC	CASKGEETQYF
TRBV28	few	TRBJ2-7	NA	TGTGCCAGCAGTTCCCCGGGCTACGAGCAGTACTTC	CASSSPGYEQYF
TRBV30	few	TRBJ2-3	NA	TGTGCCTGGAGTGTAGGCCCTAAAGGGTCAGATACGCAGTATTTT	CAWSVGPKGSDTQYF
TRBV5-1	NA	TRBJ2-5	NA	TGCGCCAGCAGCTTGGCCGAGGTCGGGGAGACCCAGTACTTC	CASSLAEVGETQYF
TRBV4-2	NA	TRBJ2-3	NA	TGTGCCAGCAGCCAAACAGGGCAAAGCACAGATACGCAGTATTTT	CASSQTGQSTDTQYF
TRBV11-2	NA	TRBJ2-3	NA	TGTGCCAGCAGCTTAGGGTCCCTGGCGCAGTATTTT	CASSLGSLAQYF
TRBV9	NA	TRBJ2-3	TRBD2	TGTGCCAGCAGCGTAGAGGGACTAGGAAGATCGGATACGCAGTATTTT	CASSVEGLGRSDTQYF
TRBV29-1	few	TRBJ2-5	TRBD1	TGCAGCGTCACCCGACAGGGTCCTGAGACCCAGTACTTC	CSVTRQGPETQYF
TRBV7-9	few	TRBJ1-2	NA	TGTGCCAGCAGCTTATGGGACACCCCCTATGGCTACACCTTC	CASSLWDTPYGYTF
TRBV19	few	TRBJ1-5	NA	TGTGCCAGTAGTATAGATCGACGTCAGCCCCAGCATTTT	CASSIDRRQPQHF
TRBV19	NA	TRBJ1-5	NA	TGTGCCAGTAGTATGGGGTTTCAGCCCCAGCATTTT	CASSMGFQPQHF
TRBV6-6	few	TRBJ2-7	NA	TGTGCCAGCAGTTACGGAGGCACCAGGAGCTCCTACGAGCAGTACTTC	CASSYGGTRSSYEQYF
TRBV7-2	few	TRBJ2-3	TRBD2	TGTGCCAGCACCACCCGGACTAGCGGGGGGATAAACACAGATACGCAGTATTTT	CASTTRTSGGINTDTQYF
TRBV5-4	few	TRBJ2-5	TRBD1	TGTGCCAGCAGCTCCAGGGGGGAGACCCAGTACTTC	CASSSRGETQYF
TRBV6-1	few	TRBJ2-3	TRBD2	TGTGCCAGCAGTGTGGGTCGGACTAGCGGCACAGATACGCAGTATTTT	CASSVGRTSGTDTQYF
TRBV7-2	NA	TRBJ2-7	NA	TGTGCCAGCAGCTTAGGGGGCAGATACTACGAGCAGTACTTC	CASSLGGRYYEQYF
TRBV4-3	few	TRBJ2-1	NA	TGCGCCAGCAGCCAAGCCGGGACAATAAGCTCCTACAATGAGCAGTTCTTC	CASSQAGTISSYNEQFF
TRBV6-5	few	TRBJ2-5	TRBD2	TGTGCCAGCAGACGTAGCGGGGGGGCAGGAGAGACCCAGTACTTC	CASRRSGGAGETQYF
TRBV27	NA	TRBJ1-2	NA	TGTGCCAGCAGTTTTGCGGGACCCTATGGCTACACCTTC	CASSFAGPYGYTF
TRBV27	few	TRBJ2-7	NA	TGTGCCAGCAGTCCCCCGGTAATGACAGAGCAGTACTTC	CASSPPVMTEQYF
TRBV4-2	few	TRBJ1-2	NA	TGTGCCACCTCGTTCGGCCGAGAATATGGCTACACCTTC	CATSFGREYGYTF
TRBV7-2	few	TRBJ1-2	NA	TGTGCCAGCAGCTTTTCCGGACTCTATGGCTACACCTTC	CASSFSGLYGYTF
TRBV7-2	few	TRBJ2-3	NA	TGTGCCAGCAGCTATAGAGGGCGGGATACGCAGTATTTT	CASSYRGRDTQYF
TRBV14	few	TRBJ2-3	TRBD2	TGTGCCAGCAGCCTACGACTAGCGGGGGCCACAGATACGCAGTATTTT	CASSLRLAGATDTQYF
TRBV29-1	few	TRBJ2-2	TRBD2	TGCAGCGTTTTTTCGCCTAGCGGGGGCACCGGGGAGCTGTTTTTT	CSVFSPSGGTGELFF
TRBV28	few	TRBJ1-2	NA	TGTGCCAGCAGCCCGGACGGAGGGGGCTATGGCTACACCTTC	CASSPDGGGYGYTF
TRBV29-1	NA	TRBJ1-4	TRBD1	TGCAGCGTTGAAGATAACAGGGGGGATGAAAAACTGTTTTTT	CSVEDNRGDEKLFF
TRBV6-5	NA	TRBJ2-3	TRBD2	TGTGCCAGCAGTGGGACTAGTTTTGGTACGCAGTATTTT	CASSGTSFGTQYF
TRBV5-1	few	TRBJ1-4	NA	TGCGCCAGCAGCTCCGGACGGAATAATGAAAAACTGTTTTTT	CASSSGRNNEKLFF
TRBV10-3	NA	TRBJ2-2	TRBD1	TGTGCCATCAGTGATACCGGGACAGGGTCGAACACCGGGGAGCTGTTTTTT	CAISDTGTGSNTGELFF
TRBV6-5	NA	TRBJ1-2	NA	TGTGCCAGCATGCCCTCCATAGGGGGTGACTATGGCTACACCTTC	CASMPSIGGDYGYTF
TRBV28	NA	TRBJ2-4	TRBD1	TGTGCCAGCAGTTTAACAGGGGTCAAAAACATTCAGTACTTC	CASSLTGVKNIQYF
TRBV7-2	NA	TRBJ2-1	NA	TGTGCCAGCAGCTCGGTGAGGGGATACAATGAGCAGTTCTTC	CASSSVRGYNEQFF
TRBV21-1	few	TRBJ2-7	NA	TGTGCCAGCAGCAAGACACCCAACAGGGCGGTTGACTACGAGCAGTACTTC	CASSKTPNRAVDYEQYF
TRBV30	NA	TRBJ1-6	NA	TGTGCCTGGAGTGTTTTTAGGCTGGATAATTCACCCCTCCACTTT	CAWSVFRLDNSPLHF
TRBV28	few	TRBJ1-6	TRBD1	TGTGCCAGCAGTACCCCGGGACAGGGCTATTCACCCCTCCACTTT	CASSTPGQGYSPLHF
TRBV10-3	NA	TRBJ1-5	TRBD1	TGTGCCATCAGGGACAGGGGCTCGAATCAGCCCCAGCATTTT	CAIRDRGSNQPQHF
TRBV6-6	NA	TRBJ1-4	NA	TGTGCCAGCAGCGGCAGGGGCTCAACTAATGAAAAACTGTTTTTT	CASSGRGSTNEKLFF
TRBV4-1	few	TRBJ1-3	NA	TGCGCCAGCAGCCAAGAGAGGACGAGTGACACCATATATTTT	CASSQERTSDTIYF
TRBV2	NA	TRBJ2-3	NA	TGTGCCAGCAGTGTGGGCCCGGGGGATACGCAGTATTTT	CASSVGPGDTQYF
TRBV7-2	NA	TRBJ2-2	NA	TGTGCCAGCGGATATAGAGGGGGGGACACCGGGGAGCTGTTTTTT	CASGYRGGDTGELFF
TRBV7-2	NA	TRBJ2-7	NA	TGTGCCAGCAGGCCCCCGGGATCCTCGTCCGAGCAGTACTTC	CASRPPGSSSEQYF
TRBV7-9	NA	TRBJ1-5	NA	TGTGCCAGCAGCTGGGGCGGAACCATTAGCAATCAGCCCCAGCATTTT	CASSWGGTISNQPQHF
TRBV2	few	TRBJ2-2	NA	TGTGCCAGCAGTGGCGACGGGGAGCTGTTTTTT	CASSGDGELFF
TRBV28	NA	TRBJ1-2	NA	TGTGCCAGCACCACCCCAGGGGCACTGGGCTACACCTTC	CASTTPGALGYTF
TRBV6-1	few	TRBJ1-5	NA	TGTGCCAGCTGGGACGCTTGGCTCCAGCATTTT	CASWDAWLQHF